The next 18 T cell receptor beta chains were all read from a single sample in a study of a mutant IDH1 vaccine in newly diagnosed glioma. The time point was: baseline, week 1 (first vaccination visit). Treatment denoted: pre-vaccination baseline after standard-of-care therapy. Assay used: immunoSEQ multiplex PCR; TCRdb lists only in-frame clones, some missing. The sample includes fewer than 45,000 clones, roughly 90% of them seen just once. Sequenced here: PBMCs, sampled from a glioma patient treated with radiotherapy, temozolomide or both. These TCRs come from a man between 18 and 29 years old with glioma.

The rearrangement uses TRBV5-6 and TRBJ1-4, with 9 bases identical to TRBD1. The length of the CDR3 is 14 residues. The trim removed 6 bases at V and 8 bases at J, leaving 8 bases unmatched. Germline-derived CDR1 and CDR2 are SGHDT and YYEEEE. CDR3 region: CASNLQGAKEKLFF. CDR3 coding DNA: TGTGCCAGCAACCTACAGGGGGCAAAGGAAAAACTGTTTTTT.

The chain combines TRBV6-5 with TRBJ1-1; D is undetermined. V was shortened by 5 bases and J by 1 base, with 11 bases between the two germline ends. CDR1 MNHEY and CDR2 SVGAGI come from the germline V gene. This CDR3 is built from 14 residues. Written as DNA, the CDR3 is TGTGCCAGCAGTCGAAAGACACCGAACACTGAAGCTTTCTTT. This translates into CASSRKTPNTEAFF.

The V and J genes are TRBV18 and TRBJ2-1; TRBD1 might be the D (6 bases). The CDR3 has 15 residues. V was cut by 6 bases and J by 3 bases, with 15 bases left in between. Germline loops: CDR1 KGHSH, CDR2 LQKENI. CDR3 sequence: CASSPPEGDYNEQFF. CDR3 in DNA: TGTGCCAGCTCCCCCCCCGAGGGGGACTACAATGAGCAGTTCTTC.

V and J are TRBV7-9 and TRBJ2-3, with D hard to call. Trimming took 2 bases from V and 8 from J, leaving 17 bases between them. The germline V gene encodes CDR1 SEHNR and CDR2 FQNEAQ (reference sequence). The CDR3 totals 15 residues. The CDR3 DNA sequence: TGTGCCAGCAGCTTACCCGGTTCTCCGTCCGGTACGCAGTATTTT. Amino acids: CASSLPGSPSGTQYF.

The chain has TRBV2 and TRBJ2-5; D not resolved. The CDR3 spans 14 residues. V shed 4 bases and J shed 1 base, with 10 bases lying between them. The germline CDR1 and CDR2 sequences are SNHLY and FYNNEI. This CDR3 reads CASSGWTGQETQYF. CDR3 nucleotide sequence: TGTGCCAGCAGTGGATGGACGGGCCAAGAGACCCAGTACTTC.

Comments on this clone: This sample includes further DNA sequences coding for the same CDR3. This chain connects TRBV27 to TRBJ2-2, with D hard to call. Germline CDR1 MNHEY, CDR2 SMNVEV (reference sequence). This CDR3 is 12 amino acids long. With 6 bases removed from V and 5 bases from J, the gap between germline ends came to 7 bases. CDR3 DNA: TGTGCCAGCAGCCTGAGGACCGGGGAGCTGTTTTTT. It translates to CASSLRTGELFF.

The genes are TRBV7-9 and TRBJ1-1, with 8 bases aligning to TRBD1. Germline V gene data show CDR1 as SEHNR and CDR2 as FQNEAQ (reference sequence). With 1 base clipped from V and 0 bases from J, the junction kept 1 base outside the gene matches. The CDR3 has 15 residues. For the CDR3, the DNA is TGTGCCAGCAGCTTAGGGACAGGGATGAACACTGAAGCTTTCTTT. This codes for CASSLGTGMNTEAFF.

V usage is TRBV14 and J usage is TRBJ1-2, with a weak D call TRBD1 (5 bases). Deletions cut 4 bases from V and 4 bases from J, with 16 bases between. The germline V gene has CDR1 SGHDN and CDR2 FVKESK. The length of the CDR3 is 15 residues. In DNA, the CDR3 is TGTGCCAGCAGCCCCCCAGGGCCGTTCGGCTATGGCTACACCTTC. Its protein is CASSPPGPFGYGYTF.

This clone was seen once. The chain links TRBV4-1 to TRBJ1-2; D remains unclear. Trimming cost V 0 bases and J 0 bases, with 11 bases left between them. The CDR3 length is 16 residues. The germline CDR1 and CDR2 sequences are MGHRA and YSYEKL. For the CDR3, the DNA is TGCGCCAGCAGCCAAGATCCGATAAGGACTAACTATGGCTACACCTTC. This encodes CASSQDPIRTNYGYTF.

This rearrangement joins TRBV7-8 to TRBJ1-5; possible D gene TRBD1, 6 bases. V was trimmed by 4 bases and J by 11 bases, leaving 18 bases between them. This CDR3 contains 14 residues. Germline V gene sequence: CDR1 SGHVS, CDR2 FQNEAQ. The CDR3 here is CASSSGTLSAAQHF. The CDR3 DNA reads TGTGCCAGCAGCTCCGGGACACTAAGCGCGGCCCAGCATTTT.

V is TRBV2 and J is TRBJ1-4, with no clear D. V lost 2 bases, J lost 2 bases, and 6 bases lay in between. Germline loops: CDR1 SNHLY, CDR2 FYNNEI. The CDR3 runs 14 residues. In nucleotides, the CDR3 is TGTGCCAGCAGTGAATGGCTCACTAATGAAAAACTGTTTTTT. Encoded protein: CASSEWLTNEKLFF. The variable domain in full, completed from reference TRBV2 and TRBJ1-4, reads EPEVTQTPSHQVTQMGQEVILRCVPISNHLYFYWYRQILGQKVEFLVSFYNNEISEKSEIFDDQFSVERPDGSNFTLKIRSTKLEDSAMYFCASSEWLTNEKLFFGSGTQLSVL.

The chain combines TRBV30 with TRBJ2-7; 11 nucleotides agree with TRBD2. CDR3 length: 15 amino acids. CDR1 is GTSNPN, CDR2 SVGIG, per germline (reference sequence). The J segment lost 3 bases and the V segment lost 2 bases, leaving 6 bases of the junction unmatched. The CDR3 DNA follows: TGTGCCTGGAGTCGGGAGGGACTAGCGGTCTACGAGCAGTACTTC. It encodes CAWSREGLAVYEQYF.

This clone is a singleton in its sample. The CDR3 here is CASSAIPETEAFF. CDR3 sequence (DNA): TGTGCCAGCAGTGCGATCCCGGAGACTGAAGCTTTCTTT. V usage is TRBV2 and J usage is TRBJ1-1; no reliable D call. Per the germline V gene, CDR1 is SNHLY and CDR2 is FYNNEI. V lost 4 bases and J lost 5, with 11 bases in between. CDR3 length: 13 residues.

In DNA, the CDR3 is TGTGCCAGCAGCCCGACAATGAACACTGAAGCTTTCTTT. This translates into CASSPTMNTEAFF. The chain couples TRBV5-6 to TRBJ1-1, with D uncertain. Germline lookup yields CDR1 SGHDT and CDR2 YYEEEE. CDR3 length equals 13 residues. The germline V and J ends were trimmed by 4 bases and 0 bases, with 7 bases remaining between them.

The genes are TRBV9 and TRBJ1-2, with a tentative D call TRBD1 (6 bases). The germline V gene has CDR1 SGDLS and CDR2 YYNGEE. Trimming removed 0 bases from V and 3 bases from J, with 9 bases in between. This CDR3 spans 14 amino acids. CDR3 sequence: CASSVGAGDYGYTF. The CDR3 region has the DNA TGTGCCAGCAGCGTAGGGGCAGGGGACTATGGCTACACCTTC.

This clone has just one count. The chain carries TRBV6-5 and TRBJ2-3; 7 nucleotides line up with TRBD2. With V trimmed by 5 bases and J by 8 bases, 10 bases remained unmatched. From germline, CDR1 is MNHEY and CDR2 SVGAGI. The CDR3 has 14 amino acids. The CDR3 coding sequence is TGTGCCAGCAGTCGGGGCCGGGAGGTGGGTACGCAGTATTTT. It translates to CASSRGREVGTQYF.

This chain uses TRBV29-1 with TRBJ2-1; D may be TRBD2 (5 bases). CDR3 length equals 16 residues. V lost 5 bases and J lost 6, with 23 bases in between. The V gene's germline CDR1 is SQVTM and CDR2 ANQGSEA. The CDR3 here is CSVQCPGPTGSNEQFF. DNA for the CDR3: TGCAGCGTTCAATGTCCCGGGCCCACGGGAAGCAATGAGCAGTTCTTC.

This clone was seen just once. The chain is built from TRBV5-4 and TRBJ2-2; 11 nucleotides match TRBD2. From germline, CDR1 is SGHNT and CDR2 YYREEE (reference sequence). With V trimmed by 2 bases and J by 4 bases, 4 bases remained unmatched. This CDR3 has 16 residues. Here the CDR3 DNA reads TGTGCCAGCAGCTTAAGACTAGCGGGGATCACCGGGGAGCTGTTTTTT. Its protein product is CASSLRLAGITGELFF.